One and the same sample provided the 4 T cell receptor beta chains below, sequenced in a study of T cell clonality in common variable immunodeficiency. Repertoires were generated with immunoSEQ multiplex PCR, while TCRdb's copy carries only in-frame clones and drops some. The sample is made up of about 52,000 clones, none counted only once. The sequencing input was peripheral blood mononuclear cells. Receptor source: a person aged 18 to 75 in good health.

This clone was detected many times. The CDR3 spells CASRLGTGDTEAFF. The CDR3 bases that were read are TGTGCCAGTAGGCTTGGGACAGGGGACACTGAA. This rearrangement joins TRBV19 to TRBJ1-1; TRBD1 agrees at 10 bases. The sequenced fragment ends 3 residues before the CDR3 boundary, so the rest is inferred from the germline J gene. Germline loops: CDR1 LNHDA, CDR2 SQIVND (reference sequence). The J segment lost 3 bases and the V segment lost 6 bases, leaving 4 bases of the junction unmatched. The CDR3 runs 14 residues. Full variable domain (outside the CDR3, taken from reference TRBV19 and TRBJ1-1): DGGITQSPKYLFRKEGQNVTLSCEQNLNHDAMYWYRQDPGQGLRLIYYSQIVNDFQKGDIAEGYSVSREKKESFPLTVTSAQKNPTAFYLCASRLGTGDTEAFFGQGTRLTVV.

The CDR3 DNA, read in part, is TGTGCCAGCAGAATTGACAGCTTCAATCAGCCC. It is translated as CASRIDSFNQP. The CDR3 as a whole reads CASRIDSFNQPQHF. This chain connects TRBV6-2 or TRBV6-3 to TRBJ1-5, with D maybe TRBD1 (5 bases). The read stops 3 residues short of the end of the CDR3; the missing end is completed from the germline J gene. CDR1 and CDR2 from the germline V gene are MNHEY and SVGEGT. Trimming shortened V by 6 bases and J by 3 bases, and 12 bases separated the two germline ends. CDR3 length: 14 residues.

The table lists this clone with many counts. Read sequence stops 3 residues before the CDR3 end, and the germline J gene provides the missing end. The V gene is TRBV10-3, the J gene TRBJ1-1; the D gene is possibly TRBD1 (6 bases). Germline V gives CDR1 ENHRY, CDR2 SYGVKD. The V end was cut by 7 bases, the J end by 1 base, with 13 bases between. This CDR3 region has 14 residues. The CDR3 protein is CAIKARTENTEAFF. The sequenced part of the CDR3 DNA is TGTGCCATCAAGGCCAGGACAGAGAACACTGAA.

This clone was counted at least ten times. The missing CDR3 end, 3 residues past where the read stops, is filled in from the germline J gene. The V and J genes are TRBV6-1 and TRBJ2-5, with 10 bases lining up with TRBD2. J was trimmed by 1 base and V by 2 bases; bases with no gene match: 10. The CDR3 runs to 18 residues. The germline gives CDR1 MNHNS, CDR2 SASEGT. The CDR3 spells CASSELSSGRGGQETQYF. The sequenced part of the CDR3 DNA is TGTGCCAGCAGTGAACTTTCTAGCGGGAGAGGAGGCCAAGAGACC.